This TCR beta chain was recovered during a study of response to subunit inactivated influenza vaccine. General study findings and limits: The authors suggested that few new T cells are recruited per seasonal influenza vaccination.

TCRdb reanalysed the RT-PCR reads using MiXCR and keeps one entry per CDR3 protein. The sample holds about 520,000 distinct CDR3 sequences, around 9.9% seen once. This clonotype was counted between two and nine times. The antigen remains undetermined. This clonotype was obtained from a man aged 50 to 60 who received an inactivated influenza vaccine. Sequencing was performed on PBMCs from blood, taken 45 days after vaccination.

The CDR3 reads CAISLDREETQYF. In nucleotides, the CDR3 is TGTGCCATCAGTCTAGACAGGGAAGAGACCCAGTACTTC. The chain combines TRBV10-3 with TRBJ2-5; 7 nucleotides align to TRBD1. With 5 bases clipped from V and 3 bases from J, the junction kept 3 bases outside the gene matches. Per germline, CDR1 ENHRY and CDR2 SYGVKD. This CDR3 contains 13 residues.